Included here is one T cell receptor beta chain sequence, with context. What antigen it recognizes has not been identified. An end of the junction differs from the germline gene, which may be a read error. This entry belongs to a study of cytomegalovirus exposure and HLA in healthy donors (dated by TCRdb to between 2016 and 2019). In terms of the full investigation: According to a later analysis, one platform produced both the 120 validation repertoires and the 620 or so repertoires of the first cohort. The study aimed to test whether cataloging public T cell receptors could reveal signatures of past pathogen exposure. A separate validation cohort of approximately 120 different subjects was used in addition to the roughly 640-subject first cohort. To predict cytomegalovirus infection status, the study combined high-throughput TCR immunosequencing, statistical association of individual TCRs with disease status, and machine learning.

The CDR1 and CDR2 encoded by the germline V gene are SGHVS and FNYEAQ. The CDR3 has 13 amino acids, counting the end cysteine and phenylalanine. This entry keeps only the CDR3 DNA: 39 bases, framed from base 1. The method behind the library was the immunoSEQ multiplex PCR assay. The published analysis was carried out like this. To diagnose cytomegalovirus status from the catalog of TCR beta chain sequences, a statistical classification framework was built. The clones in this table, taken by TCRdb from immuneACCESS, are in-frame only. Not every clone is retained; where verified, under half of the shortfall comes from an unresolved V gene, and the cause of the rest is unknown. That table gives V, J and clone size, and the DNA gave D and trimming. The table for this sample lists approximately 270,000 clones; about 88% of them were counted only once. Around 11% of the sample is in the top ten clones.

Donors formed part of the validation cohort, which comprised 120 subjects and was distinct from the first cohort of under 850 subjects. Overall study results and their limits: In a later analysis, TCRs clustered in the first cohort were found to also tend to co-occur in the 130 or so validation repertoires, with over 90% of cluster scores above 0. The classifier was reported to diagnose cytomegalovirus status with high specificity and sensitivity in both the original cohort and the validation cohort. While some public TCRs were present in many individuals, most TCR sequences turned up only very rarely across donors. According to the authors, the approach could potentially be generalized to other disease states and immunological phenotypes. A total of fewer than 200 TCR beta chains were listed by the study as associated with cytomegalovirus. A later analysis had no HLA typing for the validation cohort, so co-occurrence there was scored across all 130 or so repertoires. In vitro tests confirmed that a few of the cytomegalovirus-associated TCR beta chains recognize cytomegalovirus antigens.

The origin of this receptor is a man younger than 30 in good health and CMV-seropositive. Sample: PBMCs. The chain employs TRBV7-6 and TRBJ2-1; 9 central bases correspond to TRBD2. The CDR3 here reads CASSLGGSGSKLF. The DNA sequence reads TGTGCCAGCAGCTTAGGGGGTAGCGGGAGTAAGCTCTTC.